Below, 24 T cell receptor beta chains from the same sample are listed, as sequenced in a study of blood T cell repertoires in COVID-19 (dated by TCRdb to the early 2020s). Libraries came from the immunoSEQ multiplex PCR assay. The source is immuneACCESS, and TCRdb retained only in-frame sequences with V and J called. Part of the clones is not carried over; for the studies checked, unresolved V genes explain less than half of this, and the remainder is unexplained. The sample table records nearly 200,000 clones; around 82% of these occur just once. The ten biggest clones cover roughly 7% of the sample. Sequenced input: PBMCs or T cells enriched from blood (not recorded which). The receptor set was obtained from a man aged 35 to 55 who had recovered from COVID-19.

V gene TRBV6-5 combines with J gene TRBJ1-5, with 11 bases that match TRBD1. The V and J ends lost 5 bases and 6 bases, in that order; junction bases with no gene match: 3. The CDR3 extends over 14 amino acids. Germline V gene data show CDR1 as MNHEY and CDR2 as SVGAGI. The CDR3 reads CASSPDRGRQPQHF. CDR3 nucleotide sequence: TGTGCCAGCAGTCCGGACAGGGGGCGTCAGCCCCAGCATTTT.

The gene calls are TRBV7-9 and TRBJ2-2; D might be TRBD2 (5 bases). V lost 5 bases, J lost 6 bases, and 7 bases lay in between. The CDR3 has 12 residues. In germline, CDR1 is SEHNR, CDR2 FQNEAQ (reference sequence). The CDR3 sequence is CASSPGAGELFF. DNA of the CDR3: TGTGCCAGCAGCCCCGGGGCCGGGGAGCTGTTTTTT.

The V call is TRBV18, the J call TRBJ1-2, with TRBD1 matching 8 bases. V gave up 3 bases and J gave up 8 bases; unmatched junction bases: 11. This CDR3 spans 15 amino acids. Germline loops: CDR1 KGHSH, CDR2 LQKENI. The CDR3 region is CASSPAGQEARGYTF. Written as DNA, the CDR3 is TGTGCCAGCTCACCTGCGGGACAGGAGGCCAGGGGCTACACCTTC.

V and J are TRBV28 and TRBJ1-5; 8 bases are a match to TRBD1. CDR3 length equals 17 residues. Germline lookup yields CDR1 MDHEN and CDR2 SYDVKM. Germline trimming cut 1 base from V and 1 base from J; bases unmatched to any gene: 6. The CDR3 sequence is CASSLFQGAISNQPQHF. The CDR3 DNA reads as TGTGCCAGCAGTTTATTTCAGGGGGCTATAAGCAATCAGCCCCAGCATTTT.

The chain uses TRBV2 and TRBJ1-6; D not resolved. V was clipped by 3 bases and J by 14 bases, with 14 bases between them. Germline V gives CDR1 SNHLY, CDR2 FYNNEI. This CDR3 has 13 residues. CDR3 sequence: CASSDPQVETLHF. The CDR3 nucleotides are TGTGCCAGCAGTGACCCTCAGGTAGAAACCCTCCACTTT.

The chain carries TRBV5-1 and TRBJ2-3; TRBD2 matches 8 bases. The germline gives CDR1 SGHRS, CDR2 YFSETQ. The CDR3 loop spans 16 amino acids. Trimming cost V 3 bases and J 5 bases; bases outside gene matches: 11. The CDR3 loop is CASSSRGLRGVDTQYF. The CDR3 bases are TGCGCCAGCAGCTCCCGCGGTTTGCGGGGGGTAGATACGCAGTATTTT.

The chain employs TRBV29-1 and TRBJ1-2; a weak D match, TRBD1 (5 bases). CDR3 length: 13 residues. Trimming left V 5 bases short and J 3 bases short, with 13 bases between. CDR1 and CDR2 (germline): SQVTM, ANQGSEA. The CDR3: CSVPQEGDYGYTF. CDR3 DNA sequence: TGCAGCGTTCCTCAAGAAGGGGACTATGGCTACACCTTC.

This chain joins TRBV5-5 and TRBJ1-5, with 10 bases that match TRBD1. With V trimmed by 2 bases and J by 0 bases, 14 bases remained unmatched. This CDR3 comprises 20 residues. Per the germline V gene, CDR1 is SGHKS and CDR2 is YYEKEE (reference sequence). DNA for the CDR3: TGTGCCAGCAGCTTAACACCTCGGGGACAGGGGCGATATAGCAATCAGCCCCAGCATTTT. Its translation is CASSLTPRGQGRYSNQPQHF.

The chain joins TRBV6-6 to TRBJ1-1; D call uncertain. V lost 0 bases to trimming and J lost 1 base, with 6 bases between them. This CDR3 has 14 residues. Germline CDR1 MNHNY, CDR2 SVGAGI (reference sequence). The CDR3 DNA follows: TGTGCCAGCAGTTACTCCGAGGGGAACACTGAAGCTTTCTTT. Protein sequence: CASSYSEGNTEAFF.

V and J are TRBV5-1 and TRBJ2-5; D is unclear. Germline V gene lookup returns CDR1 SGHRS and CDR2 YFSETQ. The CDR3 consists of 14 residues. The ends were cut back, 1 base at V and 0 bases at J, with 7 bases in the middle. CDR3 in amino acids: CASSLKLHQETQYF. The CDR3 DNA is TGCGCCAGCAGCTTGAAACTCCACCAAGAGACCCAGTACTTC.

This rearrangement joins TRBV6-6 to TRBJ1-1, with 9 bases identical to TRBD1. CDR1 and CDR2 (germline): MNHNY, SVGAGI (reference sequence). The CDR3 sequence is 13 residues long. Trimming took 8 bases from V and 8 from J; bases not matched to a gene: 9. The CDR3 nucleotides read TGTGCCAGCCTCACAGGGGGCTCTAGGGAAGCTTTCTTT. Its translation: CASLTGGSREAFF.

The sample holds a few counts of this clone. This sequence joins TRBV7-2 and TRBJ2-5, with D possibly TRBD2 on 7 matching bases. The CDR3 spans 15 residues. V lost 2 bases, J lost 5 bases, and 15 bases lay in between. Germline V gene lookup returns CDR1 SGHTA and CDR2 FQGNSA. The CDR3, as DNA: TGTGCCAGCAGCTTACGGGGGGCGACGCGGGAGACCCAGTACTTC. It specifies CASSLRGATRETQYF.

This rearrangement joins TRBV24-1 to TRBJ2-5; 11 bases line up with TRBD1. CDR1 and CDR2 (germline): KGHDR, SFDVKD. With 3 bases clipped from V and 4 bases from J, the junction kept 12 bases outside the gene matches. The CDR3 spans 18 residues. The CDR3, as DNA: TGTGCCACCAGTGATGTAGACCGGGACAGGGGGAAAAGAGAGACCCAGTACTTC. It translates to CATSDVDRDRGKRETQYF.

The V gene is TRBV10-1, the J gene TRBJ1-1; D remains ambiguous. CDR3 length equals 13 residues. V lost 3 bases and J 1 base, leaving 6 bases between the germline ends. Germline-derived CDR1 and CDR2 are WNHNN and SYGVQD (reference sequence). The CDR3 nucleotides read TGCGCCAGCAGTGACCGCGGGAACACTGAAGCTTTCTTT. It is translated as CASSDRGNTEAFF.

The J gene is TRBJ1-5, the V gene TRBV6-6, with D possibly TRBD1 on 5 matching bases. Germline V gene lookup returns CDR1 MNHNY and CDR2 SVGAGI (reference sequence). V gave up 2 bases and J gave up 2 bases, with 13 bases separating them. The CDR3 contains 16 residues. CDR3 protein: CASSYLAGGGNQPQHF. The CDR3 DNA follows: TGTGCCAGCAGTTACCTGGCCGGAGGGGGCAATCAGCCCCAGCATTTT.

The rearrangement links TRBV7-8 to TRBJ2-2; 8 bases fit TRBD1. Germline CDR1 and CDR2: SGHVS and FQNEAQ. With 2 bases clipped from V and 0 bases from J, the junction kept 5 bases outside the gene matches. There are 17 residues in the CDR3. This chain's CDR3 is CASSLLQGETNTGELFF. Here the CDR3 DNA reads TGTGCCAGCAGCTTATTACAGGGGGAGACGAACACCGGGGAGCTGTTTTTT.

This clone was seen a single time. V gene TRBV5-1 combines with J gene TRBJ2-3; 9 positions match TRBD1. The CDR3 loop spans 16 amino acids. The germline gives CDR1 SGHRS, CDR2 YFSETQ. V dropped 3 bases and J dropped 3; count of bases not matched to a gene: 8. The CDR3 reads CASSSQTGGMTDTQYF. The CDR3 coding sequence is TGCGCCAGCAGCTCCCAGACAGGGGGGATGACAGATACGCAGTATTTT. Complete variable domain (other parts from reference TRBV5-1 and TRBJ2-3): KAGVTQTPRYLIKTRGQQVTLSCSPISGHRSVSWYQQTPGQGLQFLFEYFSETQRNKGNFPGRFSGRQFSNSRSEMNVSTLELGDSALYLCASSSQTGGMTDTQYFGPGTRLTVL.

In its sample, this clone was seen a few times. The rearrangement links TRBV7-2 to TRBJ1-2; the match to TRBD1 covers 7 bases. The CDR3 runs 15 residues. From germline, CDR1 is SGHTA and CDR2 FQGNSA. V lost 0 bases to trimming and J lost 8 bases; unmatched junction nucleotides: 9. DNA for the CDR3: TGTGCCAGCAGCTTAGCGCAGGGGGGCTCAGTGGGCTACACCTTC. This encodes CASSLAQGGSVGYTF. Complete variable domain (other parts from reference TRBV7-2 and TRBJ1-2): GAGVSQSPSNKVTEKGKDVELRCDPISGHTALYWYRQSLGQGLEFLIYFQGNSAPDKSGLPSDRFSAERTGGSVSTLTIQRTQQEDSAVYLCASSLAQGGSVGYTFGSGTRLTVV.

The rearrangement uses TRBV6-5 and TRBJ2-7; 7 bases agree with TRBD1. The germline V gene encodes CDR1 MNHEY and CDR2 SVGAGI. V trimming: 4 bases; J trimming: 2 bases; junction bases outside the gene matches: 8. The length of the CDR3 is 15 residues. CDR3 coding DNA: TGTGCCAGCAGTTTCGTACAGGGGTCCACCTACGAGCAGTACTTC. It encodes CASSFVQGSTYEQYF.

The chain has TRBV25-1 and TRBJ1-2; maybe TRBD1 (6 bases). The V gene's germline CDR1 is MGHDK and CDR2 SYGVNS. Trimming took off 4 bases at V and 7 bases at J, with 13 bases between the two ends. The CDR3 is 13 residues long. The CDR3 DNA reads as TGTGCCAGCAGTGTTCCGGGGGGCCTTGGCTACACCTTC. Translating it yields CASSVPGGLGYTF.

V is TRBV19 and J is TRBJ1-5; D uncertain. Trimming took off 1 base at V and 4 bases at J, with 14 bases between the two ends. There are 16 residues in the CDR3. Germline CDR1 is LNHDA and CDR2 is SQIVND (reference sequence). In DNA form, the CDR3 reads TGTGCCAGTAGTATAGTTGGGCAACGAGGGAATCAGCCCCAGCATTTT. Translated: CASSIVGQRGNQPQHF.

This clone has just one count. This chain links TRBV7-2 with TRBJ1-4; 8 positions match TRBD1. With 8 bases clipped from V and 1 base from J, the junction kept 9 bases outside the gene matches. Germline CDR1 and CDR2: SGHTA and FQGNSA. This CDR3 region has 16 residues. CDR3 residues: CASGRTGIGTNEKLFF. The DNA of the CDR3 is TGTGCCAGCGGACGGACAGGGATAGGAACTAATGAAAAACTGTTTTTT. The whole variable domain, remainder taken from reference TRBV7-2 and TRBJ1-4, is GAGVSQSPSNKVTEKGKDVELRCDPISGHTALYWYRQSLGQGLEFLIYFQGNSAPDKSGLPSDRFSAERTGGSVSTLTIQRTQQEDSAVYLCASGRTGIGTNEKLFFGSGTQLSVL.

The chain couples TRBV5-6 to TRBJ2-7; D is ambiguous. Trimming removed 0 bases from V and 3 bases from J, with 10 bases in between. CDR3 length equals 14 residues. CDR1 and CDR2 from the germline V gene are SGHDT and YYEEEE. CDR3 coding DNA: TGTGCCAGCAGCTTGGGGCAGACTTACTACGAGCAGTACTTC. This sequence encodes CASSLGQTYYEQYF. The whole variable domain, filled in from reference TRBV5-6 and TRBJ2-7, reads DAGVTQSPTHLIKTRGQQVTLRCSPKSGHDTVSWYQQALGQGPQFIFQYYEEEERQRGNFPDRFSGHQFPNYSSELNVNALLLGDSALYLCASSLGQTYYEQYFGPGTRLTVT.

The chain carries TRBV24-1 and TRBJ2-3; no clear D. The CDR3 covers 15 residues. The ends were cut back, 2 bases at V and 6 bases at J, with 14 bases in the middle. Germline values: CDR1 KGHDR, CDR2 SFDVKD. This CDR3 is CATSDSSAPQDTQYF. CDR3 DNA sequence: TGTGCCACCAGTGATTCGTCGGCTCCACAGGATACGCAGTATTTT.